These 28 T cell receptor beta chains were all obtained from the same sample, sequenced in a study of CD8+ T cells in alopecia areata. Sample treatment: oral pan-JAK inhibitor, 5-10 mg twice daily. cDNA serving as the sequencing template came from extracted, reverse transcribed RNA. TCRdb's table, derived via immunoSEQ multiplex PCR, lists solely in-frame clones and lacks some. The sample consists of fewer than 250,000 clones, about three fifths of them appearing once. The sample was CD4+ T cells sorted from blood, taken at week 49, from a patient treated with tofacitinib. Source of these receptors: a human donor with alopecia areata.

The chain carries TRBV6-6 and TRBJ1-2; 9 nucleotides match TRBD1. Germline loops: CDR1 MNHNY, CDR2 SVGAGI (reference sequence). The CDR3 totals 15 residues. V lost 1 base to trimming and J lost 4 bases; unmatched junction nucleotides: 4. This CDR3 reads CASSYLTGGGYGYTF. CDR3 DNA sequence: TGTGCCAGCAGTTACTTGACAGGGGGAGGCTATGGCTACACCTTC.

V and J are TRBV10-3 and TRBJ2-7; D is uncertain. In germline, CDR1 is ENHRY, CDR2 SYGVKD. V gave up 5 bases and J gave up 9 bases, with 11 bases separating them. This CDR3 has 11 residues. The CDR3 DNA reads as TGTGCCATCAGTTCCGGAGCTGTGCAGTACTTC. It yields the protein CAISSGAVQYF.

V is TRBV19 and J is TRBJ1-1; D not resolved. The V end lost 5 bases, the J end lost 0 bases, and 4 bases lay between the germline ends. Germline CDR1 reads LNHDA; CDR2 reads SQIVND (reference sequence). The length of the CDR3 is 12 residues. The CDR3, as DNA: TGTGCCAGTAGTTTTGTGAACACTGAAGCTTTCTTT. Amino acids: CASSFVNTEAFF. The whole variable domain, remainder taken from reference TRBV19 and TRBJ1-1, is DGGITQSPKYLFRKEGQNVTLSCEQNLNHDAMYWYRQDPGQGLRLIYYSQIVNDFQKGDIAEGYSVSREKKESFPLTVTSAQKNPTAFYLCASSFVNTEAFFGQGTRLTVV.

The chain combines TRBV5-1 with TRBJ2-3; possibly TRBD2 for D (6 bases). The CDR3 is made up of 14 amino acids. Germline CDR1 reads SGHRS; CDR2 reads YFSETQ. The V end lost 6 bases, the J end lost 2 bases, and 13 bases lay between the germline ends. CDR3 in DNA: TGCGCCAGCACCGCACTAGCAACCACAGATACGCAGTATTTT. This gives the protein CASTALATTDTQYF.

CDR3 coding DNA: TGTGCCAGCAGCCCAGCTCAGGGGCCTGAAGCTTTCTTT. This translates into CASSPAQGPEAFF. V is TRBV9 and J is TRBJ1-1; D is possibly TRBD1 (6 bases). The CDR3 sequence is 13 residues long. V was trimmed by 4 bases and J by 6 bases, leaving 13 bases between them. Germline CDR1 SGDLS, CDR2 YYNGEE.

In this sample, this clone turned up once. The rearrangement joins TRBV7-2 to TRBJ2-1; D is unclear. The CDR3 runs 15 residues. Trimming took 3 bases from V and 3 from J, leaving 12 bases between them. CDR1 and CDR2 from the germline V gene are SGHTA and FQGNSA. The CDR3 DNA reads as TGTGCCAGCAGCTTGTCGCCAACCCGCTACAATGAGCAGTTCTTC. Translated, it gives CASSLSPTRYNEQFF.

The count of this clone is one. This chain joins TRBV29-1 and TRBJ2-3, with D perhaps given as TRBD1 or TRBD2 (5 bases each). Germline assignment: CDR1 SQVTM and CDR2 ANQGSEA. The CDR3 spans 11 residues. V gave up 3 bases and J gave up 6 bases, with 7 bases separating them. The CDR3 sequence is CSVDWGDTQYF. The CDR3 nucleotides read TGCAGCGTTGATTGGGGGGATACGCAGTATTTT.

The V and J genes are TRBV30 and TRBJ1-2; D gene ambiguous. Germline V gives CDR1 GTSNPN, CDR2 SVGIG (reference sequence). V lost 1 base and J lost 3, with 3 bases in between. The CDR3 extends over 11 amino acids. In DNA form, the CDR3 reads TGTGCCTGGAGTGGCGACTATGGCTACACCTTC. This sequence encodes CAWSGDYGYTF.

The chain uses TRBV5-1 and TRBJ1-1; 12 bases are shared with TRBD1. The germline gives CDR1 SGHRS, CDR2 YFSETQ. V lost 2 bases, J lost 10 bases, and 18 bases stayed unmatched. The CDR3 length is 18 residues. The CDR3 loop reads CASSFSTLRTGQGAGAFF. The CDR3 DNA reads TGCGCCAGCAGCTTTAGCACTTTGCGCACGGGACAGGGGGCAGGAGCTTTCTTT.

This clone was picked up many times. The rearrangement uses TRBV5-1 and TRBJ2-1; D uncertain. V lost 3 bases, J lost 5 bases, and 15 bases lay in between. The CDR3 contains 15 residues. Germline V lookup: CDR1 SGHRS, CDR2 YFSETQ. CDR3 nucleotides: TGCGCCAGCAGCTCTCAGTCCGGTAGTAACAATGAGCAGTTCTTC. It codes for CASSSQSGSNNEQFF.

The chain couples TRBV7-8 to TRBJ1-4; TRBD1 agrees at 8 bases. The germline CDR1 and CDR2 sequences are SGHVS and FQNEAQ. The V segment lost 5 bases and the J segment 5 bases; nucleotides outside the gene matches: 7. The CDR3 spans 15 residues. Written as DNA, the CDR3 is TGTGCCAGCAGCGGACAGGGCACCCCGAATGAAAAACTGTTTTTT. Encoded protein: CASSGQGTPNEKLFF.

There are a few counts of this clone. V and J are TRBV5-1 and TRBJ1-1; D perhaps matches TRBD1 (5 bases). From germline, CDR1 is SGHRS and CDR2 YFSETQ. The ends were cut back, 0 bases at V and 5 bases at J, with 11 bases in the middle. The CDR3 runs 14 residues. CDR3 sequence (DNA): TGCGCCAGCAGCTTGGGCAGGGTAGAAACTGAAGCTTTCTTT. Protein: CASSLGRVETEAFF.

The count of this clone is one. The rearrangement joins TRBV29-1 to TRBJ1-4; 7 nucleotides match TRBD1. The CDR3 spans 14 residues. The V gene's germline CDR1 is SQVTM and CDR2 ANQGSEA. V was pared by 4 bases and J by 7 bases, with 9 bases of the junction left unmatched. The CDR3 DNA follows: TGCAGCGTTGTAATAAACAGGGGAGCTGAAAAACTGTTTTTT. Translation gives CSVVINRGAEKLFF.

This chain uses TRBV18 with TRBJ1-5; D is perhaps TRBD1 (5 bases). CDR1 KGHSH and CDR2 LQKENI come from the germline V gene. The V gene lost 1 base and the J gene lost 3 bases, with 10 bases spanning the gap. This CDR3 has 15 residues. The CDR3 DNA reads TGTGCCAGCTCACCACGGGGGGATCACAATCAGCCCCAGCATTTT. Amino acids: CASSPRGDHNQPQHF.

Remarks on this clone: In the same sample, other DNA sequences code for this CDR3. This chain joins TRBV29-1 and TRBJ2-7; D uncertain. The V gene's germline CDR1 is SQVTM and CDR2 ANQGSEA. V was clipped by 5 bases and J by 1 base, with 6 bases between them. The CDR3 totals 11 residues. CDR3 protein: CSVRGSYEQYF. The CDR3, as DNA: TGCAGCGTTCGAGGTTCCTACGAGCAGTACTTC.

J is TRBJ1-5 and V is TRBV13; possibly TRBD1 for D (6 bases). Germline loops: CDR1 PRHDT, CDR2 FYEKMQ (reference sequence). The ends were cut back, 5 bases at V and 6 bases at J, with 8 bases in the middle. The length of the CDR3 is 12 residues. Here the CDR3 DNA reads TGTGCCAGCAGCGAACAGGGTCAGCCCCAGCATTTT. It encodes CASSEQGQPQHF. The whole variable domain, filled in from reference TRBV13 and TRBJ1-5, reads AAGVIQSPRHLIKEKRETATLKCYPIPRHDTVYWYQQGPGQDPQFLISFYEKMQSDKGSIPDRFSAQQFSDYHSELNMSSLELGDSALYFCASSEQGQPQHFGDGTRLSIL.

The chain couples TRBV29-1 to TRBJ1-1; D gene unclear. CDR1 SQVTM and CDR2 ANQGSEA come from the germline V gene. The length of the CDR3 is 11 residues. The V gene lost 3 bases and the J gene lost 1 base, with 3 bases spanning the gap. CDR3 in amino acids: CSVDTNTEAFF. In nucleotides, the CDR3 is TGCAGCGTTGACACGAACACTGAAGCTTTCTTT. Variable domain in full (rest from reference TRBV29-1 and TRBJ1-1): SAVISQKPSRDICQRGTSLTIQCQVDSQVTMMFWYRQQPGQSLTLIATANQGSEATYESGFVIDKFPISRPNLTFSTLTVSNMSPEDSSIYLCSVDTNTEAFFGQGTRLTVV.

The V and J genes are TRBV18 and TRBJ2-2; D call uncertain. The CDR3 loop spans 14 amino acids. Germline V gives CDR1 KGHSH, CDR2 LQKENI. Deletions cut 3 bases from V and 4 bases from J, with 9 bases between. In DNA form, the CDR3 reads TGTGCCAGCTCACCGGCGCCCATCACCGGGGAGCTGTTTTTT. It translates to CASSPAPITGELFF.

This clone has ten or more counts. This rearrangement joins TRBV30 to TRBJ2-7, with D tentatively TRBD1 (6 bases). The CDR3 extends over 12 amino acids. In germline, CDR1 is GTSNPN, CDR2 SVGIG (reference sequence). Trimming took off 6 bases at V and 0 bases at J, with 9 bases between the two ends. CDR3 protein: CACRDNSYEQYF. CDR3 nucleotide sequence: TGTGCCTGCCGGGACAACTCCTACGAGCAGTACTTC.

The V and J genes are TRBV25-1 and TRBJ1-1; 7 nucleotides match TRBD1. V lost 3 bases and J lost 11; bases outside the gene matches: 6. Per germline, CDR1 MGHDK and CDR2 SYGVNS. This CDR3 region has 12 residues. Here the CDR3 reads CASSEQGVGAFF. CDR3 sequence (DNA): TGTGCCAGCAGTGAGCAGGGGGTCGGGGCTTTCTTT.

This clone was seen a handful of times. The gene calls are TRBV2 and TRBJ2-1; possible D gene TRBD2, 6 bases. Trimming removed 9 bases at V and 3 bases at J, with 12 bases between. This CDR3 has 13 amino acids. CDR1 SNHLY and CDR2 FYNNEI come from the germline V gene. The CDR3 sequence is CARGLPNYNEQFF. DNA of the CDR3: TGTGCCAGGGGACTTCCCAACTACAATGAGCAGTTCTTC.

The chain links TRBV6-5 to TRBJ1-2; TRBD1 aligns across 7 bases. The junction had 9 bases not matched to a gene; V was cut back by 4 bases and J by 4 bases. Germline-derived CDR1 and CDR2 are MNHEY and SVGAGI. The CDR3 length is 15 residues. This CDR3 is CASSLGQIALYGYTF. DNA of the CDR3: TGTGCCAGCAGTTTGGGACAGATTGCGCTCTATGGCTACACCTTC.

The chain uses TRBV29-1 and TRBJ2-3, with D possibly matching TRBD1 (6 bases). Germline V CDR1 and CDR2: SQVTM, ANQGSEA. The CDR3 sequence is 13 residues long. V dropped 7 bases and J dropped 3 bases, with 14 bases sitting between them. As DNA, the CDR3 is TGCAGCGCCGACAGAGGGACAACAGATACGCAGTATTTT. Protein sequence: CSADRGTTDTQYF.

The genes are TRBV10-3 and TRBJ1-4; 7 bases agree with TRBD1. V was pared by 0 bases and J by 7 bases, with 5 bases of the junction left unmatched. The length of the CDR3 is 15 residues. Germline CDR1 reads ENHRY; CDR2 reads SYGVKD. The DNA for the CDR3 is TGTGCCATCAGTGAGTCGACAGGGTTGACTGAAAAACTGTTTTTT. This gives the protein CAISESTGLTEKLFF.

The CDR3 sequence: CASSLLAGSTDTQYF. The CDR3 region has the DNA TGCGCCAGCAGCTTACTAGCGGGGAGCACAGATACGCAGTATTTT. This sequence joins TRBV5-1 and TRBJ2-3; 10 bases are a match to TRBD2. This CDR3 is built from 15 residues. The germline CDR1 and CDR2 sequences are SGHRS and YFSETQ. The junction had 0 bases not matched to a gene; V was cut back by 2 bases and J by 0 bases.

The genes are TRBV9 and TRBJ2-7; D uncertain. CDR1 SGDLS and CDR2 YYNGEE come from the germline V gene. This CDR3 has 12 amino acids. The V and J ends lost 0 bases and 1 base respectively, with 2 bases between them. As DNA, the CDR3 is TGTGCCAGCAGCGTAGGGTCCTACGAGCAGTACTTC. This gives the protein CASSVGSYEQYF.

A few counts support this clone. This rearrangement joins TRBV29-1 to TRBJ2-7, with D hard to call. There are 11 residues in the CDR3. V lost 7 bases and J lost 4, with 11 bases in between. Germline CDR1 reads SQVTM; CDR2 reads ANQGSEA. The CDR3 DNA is TGCAGCGCCATTATAAATTACGAGCAGTACTTC. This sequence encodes CSAIINYEQYF.

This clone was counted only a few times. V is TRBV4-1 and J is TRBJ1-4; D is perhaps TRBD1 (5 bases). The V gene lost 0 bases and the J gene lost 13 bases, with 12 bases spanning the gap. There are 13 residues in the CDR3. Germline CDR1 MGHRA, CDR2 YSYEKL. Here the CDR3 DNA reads TGCGCCAGCAGCCAAGAAAGGGCAGGGTCACTGTTTTTT. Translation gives CASSQERAGSLFF.